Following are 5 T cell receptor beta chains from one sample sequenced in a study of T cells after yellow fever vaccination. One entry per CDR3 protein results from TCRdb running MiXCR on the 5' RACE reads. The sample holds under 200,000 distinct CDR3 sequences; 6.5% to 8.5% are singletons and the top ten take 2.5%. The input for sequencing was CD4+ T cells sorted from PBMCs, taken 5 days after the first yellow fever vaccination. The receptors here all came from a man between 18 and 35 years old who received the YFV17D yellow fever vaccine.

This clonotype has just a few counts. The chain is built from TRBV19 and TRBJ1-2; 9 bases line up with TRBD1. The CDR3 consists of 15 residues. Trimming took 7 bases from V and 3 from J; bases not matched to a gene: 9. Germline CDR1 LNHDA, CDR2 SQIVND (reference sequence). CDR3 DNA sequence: TGTGCCAGTACCCCTCGGGACAGGGCGGACTATGGCTACACCTTC. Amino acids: CASTPRDRADYGYTF.

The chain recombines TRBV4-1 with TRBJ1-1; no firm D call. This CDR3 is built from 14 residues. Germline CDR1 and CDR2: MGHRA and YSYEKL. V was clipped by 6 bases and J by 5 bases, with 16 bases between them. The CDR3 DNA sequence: TGCGCCAGCAGAGGGCCCCTCCGTGGAACTGAAGCTTTCTTT. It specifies CASRGPLRGTEAFF.

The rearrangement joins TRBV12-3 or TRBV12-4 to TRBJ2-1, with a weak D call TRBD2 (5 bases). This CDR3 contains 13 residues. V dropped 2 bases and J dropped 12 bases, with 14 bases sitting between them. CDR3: CASSLQTELGQFF. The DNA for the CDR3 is TGTGCCAGCAGTTTACAAACGGAACTAGGGCAGTTCTTC.

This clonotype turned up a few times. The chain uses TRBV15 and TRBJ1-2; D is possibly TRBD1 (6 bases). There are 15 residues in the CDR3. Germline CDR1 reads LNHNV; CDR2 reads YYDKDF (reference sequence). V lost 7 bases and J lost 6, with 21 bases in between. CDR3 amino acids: CATTRAPGARDGYTF. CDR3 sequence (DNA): TGTGCCACCACTAGGGCTCCGGGGGCGAGAGATGGCTACACCTTC.

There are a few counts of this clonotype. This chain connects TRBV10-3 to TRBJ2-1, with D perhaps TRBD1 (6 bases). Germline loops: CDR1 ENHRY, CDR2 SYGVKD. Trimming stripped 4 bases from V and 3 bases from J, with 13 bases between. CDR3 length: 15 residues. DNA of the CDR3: TGTGCCATCAGTGTAAGAGGGGGTCTCTACAATGAGCAGTTCTTC. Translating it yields CAISVRGGLYNEQFF.